What follows are 12 T cell receptor beta chains derived from one specimen sequenced in a study of shared clonotypes between healthy human individuals. The data were produced by immunoSEQ multiplex PCR, yet TCRdb's version contains in-frame clones alone and is incomplete. This table holds about 490,000 clones, 79% found once. Sequencing was done on a sample of PBMCs. These receptor sequences come from a middle-aged woman in good health. Some clones in this sample may be carry-over from other donors' samples.

The CDR3 spells CASSLVLGGPSTDTQYF. The CDR3 DNA is TGTGCCAGCAGCTTAGTTCTCGGGGGGCCCAGCACAGATACGCAGTATTTT. The chain is built from TRBV7-8 and TRBJ2-3; D perhaps matches TRBD2 (7 bases). Per germline, CDR1 SGHVS and CDR2 FQNEAQ. Trimming stripped 1 base from V and 0 bases from J, with 14 bases between. This CDR3 has 17 amino acids.

In DNA, the CDR3 is TGTGCCAGCGTAGAGGGGAGGAACTATGGCTACACCTTC. It codes for CASVEGRNYGYTF. The V gene is TRBV28, the J gene TRBJ1-2, with D possibly matching TRBD1 (5 bases). This CDR3 region has 13 residues. The ends were cut back, 8 bases at V and 2 bases at J, with 12 bases in the middle. The V gene's germline CDR1 is MDHEN and CDR2 SYDVKM.

This chain connects TRBV27 to TRBJ2-7; 8 bases match TRBD2. J lost 2 bases, V lost 5 bases, and 11 bases had no gene match. CDR1 is MNHEY and CDR2 is SMNVEV in the germline V gene (reference sequence). The CDR3 extends over 16 amino acids. CDR3 sequence: CASSEGATSGTYEQYF. The DNA for the CDR3 is TGTGCCAGCAGTGAAGGGGCCACTAGCGGAACCTACGAGCAGTACTTC.

The genes are TRBV7-2 and TRBJ2-7; D not certain. V lost 4 bases to trimming and J lost 2 bases, with 24 bases between them. This CDR3 contains 18 residues. From germline, CDR1 is SGHTA and CDR2 FQGNSA. The CDR3 sequence: CASSSPRAPIGDAYEQYF. CDR3 nucleotides: TGTGCCAGCAGCTCACCCCGGGCCCCGATTGGGGATGCCTACGAGCAGTACTTC.

The chain recombines TRBV7-8 with TRBJ2-2, with 7 bases matching TRBD1. Trimming cost V 5 bases and J 0 bases; bases outside gene matches: 9. CDR3 length: 17 amino acids. The V gene's germline CDR1 is SGHVS and CDR2 FQNEAQ. CDR3: CASSQNMQGANTGELFF. In nucleotides, the CDR3 is TGTGCCAGCAGCCAAAATATGCAGGGGGCGAACACCGGGGAGCTGTTTTTT. Complete variable domain (other parts from reference TRBV7-8 and TRBJ2-2): GAGVSQSPRYKVAKRGQDVALRCDPISGHVSLFWYQQALGQGPEFLTYFQNEAQLDKSGLPSDRFFAERPEGSVSTLKIQRTQQEDSAVYLCASSQNMQGANTGELFFGEGSRLTVL.

V is TRBV28 and J is TRBJ2-7, with D possibly matching TRBD1 (5 bases). V was shortened by 4 bases and J by 4 bases, with 14 bases between the two germline ends. Per germline, CDR1 MDHEN and CDR2 SYDVKM. The CDR3 loop spans 14 amino acids. This chain's CDR3 is CASSSPGQGYEQYF. The CDR3 DNA reads as TGTGCCAGCAGTTCGCCGGGTCAGGGATACGAGCAGTACTTC.

This rearrangement joins TRBV6-1 to TRBJ2-3; 8 bases match TRBD1. The ends lost 7 bases at V and 3 bases at J; junction bases unmatched: 9. This CDR3 has 15 residues. Germline V lookup: CDR1 MNHNS, CDR2 SASEGT. The CDR3: CASKMDREETDTQYF. For the CDR3, the DNA is TGTGCCAGCAAGATGGACAGGGAGGAAACAGATACGCAGTATTTT.

This clone was observed a handful of times. The chain recombines TRBV5-1 with TRBJ2-7, with 10 positions matching TRBD2. This CDR3 spans 14 amino acids. Germline V gives CDR1 SGHRS, CDR2 YFSETQ. Trimming took 1 base from V and 6 from J; bases not matched to a gene: 4. CDR3 nucleotides: TGCGCCAGCAGCTTGAGGCTAGCGGGAGCCGAGCAGTACTTC. Encoded protein: CASSLRLAGAEQYF.

This chain links TRBV7-2 with TRBJ1-2; 9 positions agree with TRBD1. The germline CDR1 and CDR2 sequences are SGHTA and FQGNSA. After removal of 7 bases from V and 7 bases from J, the junction contained 10 bases not matched to a gene. The CDR3 length is 14 residues. The CDR3 reads CASKFPGQGGGYTF. CDR3 sequence (DNA): TGTGCCAGCAAATTCCCGGGACAGGGAGGTGGCTACACCTTC.

V is TRBV7-2 and J is TRBJ2-5; D not resolved. The CDR3 runs 14 residues. Trimming shortened V by 6 bases and J by 2 bases, and 13 bases separated the two germline ends. The V gene's germline CDR1 is SGHTA and CDR2 FQGNSA. This CDR3 is CASSEGRLQETQYF. The CDR3 DNA is TGTGCCAGCAGTGAAGGACGGCTTCAAGAGACCCAGTACTTC.

This clone was detected only once. A read error likely explains this, since a far larger clone differs by one base. Other DNA sequences in this specimen translate into the identical CDR3. The chain links TRBV29-1 to TRBJ2-7; 8 bases match TRBD1. The CDR3 is made up of 12 amino acids. CDR1 and CDR2 (germline): SQVTM, ANQGSEA. Trimming took 7 bases from V and 7 from J; bases not matched to a gene: 9. The CDR3: CSGGTGELEQYF. The CDR3 DNA sequence: TGCAGCGGGGGGACAGGCGAACTAGAGCAGTACTTC.

The chain uses TRBV7-2 and TRBJ1-2; D is undetermined. The V gene lost 3 bases and the J gene lost 4 bases, with 12 bases spanning the gap. This CDR3 spans 14 amino acids. In germline, CDR1 is SGHTA, CDR2 FQGNSA. CDR3 nucleotides: TGTGCCAGCAGCTTGTCGCAGCCTACCTATGGCTACACCTTC. This codes for CASSLSQPTYGYTF.